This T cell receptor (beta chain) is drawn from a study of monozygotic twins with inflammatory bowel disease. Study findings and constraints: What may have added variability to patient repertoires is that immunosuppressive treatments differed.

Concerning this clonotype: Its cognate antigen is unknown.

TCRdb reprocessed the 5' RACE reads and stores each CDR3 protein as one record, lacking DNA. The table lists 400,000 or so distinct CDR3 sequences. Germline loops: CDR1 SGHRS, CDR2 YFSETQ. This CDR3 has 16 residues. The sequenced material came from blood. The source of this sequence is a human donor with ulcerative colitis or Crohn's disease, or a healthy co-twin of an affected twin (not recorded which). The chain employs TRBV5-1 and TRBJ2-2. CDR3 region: CASSPYPTANTGELFF.